This TCR beta chain comes out of a study of blood T cells in healthy people across ages. Combining a sample-barcoded 5' primer with a J-beta primer mix, a second PCR ran for about 7 to 12 cycles. Tagging of each cDNA molecule was performed by a template-switch adaptor with 12 random nucleotides. MiXCR was run by TCRdb on the 5' RACE reads, yielding one entry per CDR3 protein. Of more than 1,400,000 distinct CDR3 sequences in the sample, roughly 45% were seen once. All donors came from Russia, were Caucasian and healthy, and spanned ages roughly 6 to 95. The CDR3 covers 15 residues. The germline gives CDR1 MGHDK, CDR2 SYGVNS. V lost 9 bases to trimming and J lost 1 base; unmatched junction nucleotides: 11.

This receptor was obtained from a woman in her late teens or twenties in good health. This chain uses TRBV25-1 with TRBJ2-5, with 7 bases aligning to TRBD2. Material: blood. CDR3 region: CASGRGGSVQETQYF. CDR3 in DNA: TGTGCCAGTGGGCGAGGCGGGAGTGTCCAAGAGACCCAGTACTTC.